This is a list of T cell receptor beta chains from one sample in a study of OX40 agonist ivuxolimab in advanced cancers. TCRdb's copy holds only in-frame clones and misses some; the assay was immunoSEQ multiplex PCR. The sample shows about 58,000 clones, 81% of them seen only once. The sequencing here drew on CD4+ or CD8+ T cells sorted from blood, taken in a trial of the OX40 agonist ivuxolimab. All receptors come from an adult with an advanced solid tumor such as melanoma, head and neck, liver or kidney cancer. The CDR3 runs from the conserved cysteine through the conserved F or W. A D gene is named only where the DNA matches it firmly. Clone size is not always given. Where it is, it says once, few, many or a class for expanded clones.

D gene | clone size | J gene | V gene | CDR3 DNA | CDR3 protein
NA | NA | TRBJ2-2 | TRBV5-1 | TGCGCCAGCAGCTTGGGAGGGAAGGTCGGGGAGCTGTTTTTT | CASSLGGKVGELFF
NA | few | TRBJ2-7 | TRBV4-1 | TGCGCCAGCAGCCGCTCCCCCAGCTCCTACGAGCAGTACTTC | CASSRSPSSYEQYF
TRBD1 | NA | TRBJ1-2 | TRBV19 | TGTGCCATAAGGGACAGGGGCGCCCATGGCTACACCTTC | CAIRDRGAHGYTF
NA | once | TRBJ2-7 | TRBV6-5 | TGTGCCAGCAGTTACGGATGGGAGCAGTACTTC | CASSYGWEQYF
TRBD1 | NA | TRBJ2-3 | TRBV28 | TGTGCCGGCCGCAGGGGGCAAGATACGCAGTATTTT | CAGRRGQDTQYF
NA | NA | TRBJ1-2 | TRBV14 | TGTGCCAGCAGCCAAGGACAGTCATATGGCTACACCTTC | CASSQGQSYGYTF
NA | NA | TRBJ1-2 | TRBV5-1 | TGCGCCAGCAGCCTGGAACCTTCTAACTATGGCTACACCTTC | CASSLEPSNYGYTF
NA | NA | TRBJ2-2 | TRBV29-1 | TGCAGCGTTGACGTTCCACTTGGGAACACCGGGGAGCTGTTTTTT | CSVDVPLGNTGELFF
NA | once | TRBJ2-3 | TRBV27 | TGTGCCAGCAGTTTAAGGGCCGCTAGCACAGATACGCAGTATTTT | CASSLRAASTDTQYF
TRBD1 | NA | TRBJ2-3 | TRBV10-3 | TGTGCCATCAGTGAGCTGGGATTCCGGGACAGGGGGTCAGATACGCAGTATTTT | CAISELGFRDRGSDTQYF
NA | few | TRBJ1-1 | TRBV6-1 | TGTGCCACACAAAGGGACCCCCTGGACACTGAAGCTTTCTTT | CATQRDPLDTEAFF
NA | NA | TRBJ2-1 | TRBV29-1 | TGCAGCGTTGAGTCCAACCGGGTCTCCGGTGAGCAGTTCTTC | CSVESNRVSGEQFF
TRBD2 | few | TRBJ2-7 | TRBV28 | TGTGCCAGCAGGAAGGGACTAGCGGGGGCCGAGCAGTACTTC | CASRKGLAGAEQYF
NA | medium-sized | TRBJ1-1 | TRBV12-5 | TGTGCTAGTGGTTTCTCGAACACTGAAGCTTTCTTT | CASGFSNTEAFF
TRBD1 | NA | TRBJ2-1 | TRBV7-3 | TGTGCCAGCAGCTTCACAGGGGGCTCCTACAATGAGCAGTTCTTC | CASSFTGGSYNEQFF
TRBD2 | NA | TRBJ2-7 | TRBV2 | TGTGCCAGCACTTTGGGACTAGCGGGCTACGAGCAGTACTTC | CASTLGLAGYEQYF
NA | NA | TRBJ1-5 | TRBV5-4 | TGTGCCAGCAGCTCATTCGGACAGCCCCAGCATTTT | CASSSFGQPQHF
TRBD2 | NA | TRBJ2-5 | TRBV19 | TGTGCCAGTAGTAGCCTGGCGGGGGATTATGAGACCCAGTACTTC | CASSSLAGDYETQYF
NA | NA | TRBJ2-7 | TRBV11-3 | TGTGCCAGCAGCTTAGATCCGCGACGGTGGGGCTCCTACGAGCAGTACTTC | CASSLDPRRWGSYEQYF
TRBD2 | once | TRBJ2-3 | TRBV7-9 | TGTGCCAGCAGTCCACCCCGTAGCGGGGTAGATACGCAGTATTTT | CASSPPRSGVDTQYF
TRBD2 | NA | TRBJ2-3 | TRBV10-1 | TGCGCCAGCAGTCTCCGAACGACTAGCGCAGATACGCAGTATTTT | CASSLRTTSADTQYF
TRBD1 | few | TRBJ1-1 | TRBV28 | TGTGCCAGCAGCTTTGACAGGGGGCACGTGGGCACTGAAGCTTTCTTT | CASSFDRGHVGTEAFF
NA | NA | TRBJ2-5 | TRBV28 | TGTGCCAGCAGTGCCCCAGGTAGTCAAGAGACCCAGTACTTC | CASSAPGSQETQYF
NA | few | TRBJ1-6 | TRBV28 | TGTGCCAGCAGTTTGGCCCAGGGTCCCTATAATTCACCCCTCCACTTT | CASSLAQGPYNSPLHF
NA | NA | TRBJ1-1 | TRBV7-9 | TGCAGGGAGAGGGGGGACACTGAAGCTTTCTTT | CRERGDTEAFF
NA | NA | TRBJ2-7 | TRBV11-3 | TGTGCCAGCAGCTTAGAGCCGTACGAGCAGTACTTC | CASSLEPYEQYF
NA | NA | TRBJ1-1 | TRBV10-3 | TGTGCCATCAATCCGGGAGACGGAACGAGAAACACTGAAGCTTTCTTT | CAINPGDGTRNTEAFF